Shown below are 24 T cell receptor beta chains from a single sample sequenced in a study of identical twins. Each CDR3 protein is one row after TCRdb ran MiXCR on the 5' RACE reads. Among 400,000 to 550,000 distinct CDR3 sequences, roughly 21% were seen once, and the ten largest hold about 0.93%. Separately, the same data were catalogued under a study of T cells expressing NK-cell markers.

Material: CD4+ T cells sorted from blood. The receptors shown here come from a woman aged 18-29 years in good health.

The chain recombines TRBV5-6 with TRBJ2-7; D is possibly TRBD1 or TRBD2 (5 bases each). V was trimmed by 3 bases and J by 5 bases, leaving 18 bases between them. The CDR3 has 15 amino acids. Germline values: CDR1 SGHDT, CDR2 YYEEEE. The CDR3 protein is CASSWKTGTANEQYF. DNA of the CDR3: TGTGCCAGCAGCTGGAAGACGGGGACGGCAAACGAGCAGTACTTC.

This clonotype was recorded many times. CDR3: CSVRWGLAYGYTF. The CDR3 region has the DNA TGCAGCGTCCGGTGGGGATTAGCCTATGGCTACACCTTC. The chain joins TRBV29-1 to TRBJ1-2; D not resolved. Germline CDR1 reads SQVTM; CDR2 reads ANQGSEA. The CDR3 is 13 residues long. V shed 6 bases and J shed 4 bases, with 15 bases lying between them.

The rearrangement links TRBV6-2 or TRBV6-3 to TRBJ2-2; the match to TRBD2 covers 7 bases. Germline loops: CDR1 MNHEY, CDR2 SVGEGT. The CDR3 loop spans 15 amino acids. The V and J ends lost 11 bases and 4 bases, in that order; junction bases with no gene match: 13. DNA for the CDR3: TGTGCCGCGGCGCGGCGGGGGTTCGGCACCGGGGAGCTGTTTTTT. This encodes CAAARRGFGTGELFF.

The chain combines TRBV12-3 or TRBV12-4 with TRBJ1-1; D is perhaps TRBD1 (5 bases). V was trimmed by 6 bases and J by 3 bases, leaving 14 bases between them. The CDR3 runs to 14 residues. The CDR3 sequence: CASSRGLTHTEAFF. The CDR3 nucleotides read TGTGCCAGCAGCCGGGGACTGACCCACACTGAAGCTTTCTTT.

This sequence joins TRBV5-1 and TRBJ2-3, with 9 bases fitting TRBD1. V lost 4 bases, J lost 3 bases, and 6 bases stayed unmatched. In germline, CDR1 is SGHRS, CDR2 YFSETQ. CDR3 length: 15 amino acids. The CDR3 bases are TGCGCCAGCAGCCTCAGGGACAGGGATACAGATACGCAGTATTTT. It encodes CASSLRDRDTDTQYF.

This clonotype was counted a few times. The chain has TRBV25-1 and TRBJ1-5; perhaps TRBD1 as D (5 bases). This CDR3 has 13 residues. Germline loops: CDR1 MGHDK, CDR2 SYGVNS. The V end lost 3 bases, the J end lost 9 bases, and 12 bases lay between the germline ends. CDR3 loop: CASSEVRGGPQHF. DNA of the CDR3: TGTGCCAGCAGTGAGGTTAGGGGAGGGCCCCAGCATTTT.

This clonotype came up a few times. The chain links TRBV6-5 to TRBJ2-7, with TRBD1 as a possible D gene (6 bases). Trimming took off 2 bases at V and 2 bases at J, with 10 bases between the two ends. The CDR3 length is 14 residues. Germline CDR1 reads MNHEY; CDR2 reads SVGAGI. The CDR3: CASSYTRGTYEQYF. CDR3 nucleotide sequence: TGTGCCAGCAGTTACACGAGGGGGACCTACGAGCAGTACTTC.

Many counts were recorded for this clonotype. This chain joins TRBV12-3 or TRBV12-4 and TRBJ2-1, with D uncertain. This CDR3 spans 10 amino acids. The ends were cut back, 8 bases at V and 5 bases at J, with 4 bases in the middle. CDR3 DNA sequence: TGTGCCAGCGGAAACAATGAGCAGTTCTTC. It translates to CASGNNEQFF.

This clonotype showed up just a few times. The J gene is TRBJ1-5, the V gene TRBV20-1; D not resolved. Trimming stripped 0 bases from V and 5 bases from J, with 11 bases between. Per germline, CDR1 DFQATT and CDR2 SNEGSKA (reference sequence). This CDR3 comprises 14 residues. As DNA, the CDR3 is TGCAGTGCTAGAGATCGTGGGCTTGATCAGCCCCAGCATTTT. This encodes CSARDRGLDQPQHF.

The chain uses TRBV5-1 and TRBJ2-7, with TRBD2 matching 13 bases. Germline lookup yields CDR1 SGHRS and CDR2 YFSETQ. The CDR3 loop spans 16 amino acids. Trimming removed 1 base from V and 7 bases from J; junction bases left unmatched: 8. Here the CDR3 reads CASSLMTSGRLGEQYF. The CDR3 nucleotides read TGCGCCAGCAGCTTGATGACTAGCGGGAGGTTGGGGGAGCAGTACTTC.

This clonotype was seen at least ten times. The CDR3 here is CASSPDQQGTTEAFF. As DNA, the CDR3 is TGTGCCAGCAGCCCCGATCAACAGGGAACCACTGAAGCTTTCTTT. The genes are TRBV12-3 or TRBV12-4 and TRBJ1-1; possibly TRBD1 for D (6 bases). The CDR3 length is 15 residues. The V and J ends lost 6 bases and 4 bases respectively, with 18 bases between them.

The gene calls are TRBV6-1 and TRBJ2-1; D may be TRBD1 (6 bases). Germline V CDR1 and CDR2: MNHNS, SASEGT. V dropped 10 bases and J dropped 4 bases, with 14 bases sitting between them. The CDR3 loop spans 13 amino acids. DNA of the CDR3: TGTGCCATCCGGGACAAGGGATACAATGAGCAGTTCTTC. This codes for CAIRDKGYNEQFF.

The chain is built from TRBV12-3 or TRBV12-4 and TRBJ2-1; D is ambiguous. This CDR3 contains 12 residues. V lost 5 bases and J lost 14, with 16 bases in between. The CDR3 DNA reads as TGTGCCAGCAGTACGGGTGTCTTTGATGAGTTCTTC. Translating gives CASSTGVFDEFF.

J is TRBJ2-3 and V is TRBV18; TRBD1 aligns across 7 bases. After removal of 1 base from V and 0 bases from J, the junction contained 7 bases not matched to a gene. Germline CDR1 reads KGHSH; CDR2 reads LQKENI. This CDR3 has 17 residues. The DNA of the CDR3 is TGTGCCAGCTCACCACGACGGGACAGATCTAGCACAGATACGCAGTATTTT. Its protein is CASSPRRDRSSTDTQYF. Full variable domain (outside the CDR3, taken from reference TRBV18 and TRBJ2-3): NAGVMQNPRHLVRRRGQEARLRCSPMKGHSHVYWYRQLPEEGLKFMVYLQKENIIDESGMPKERFSAEFPKEGPSILRIQQVVRGDSAAYFCASSPRRDRSSTDTQYFGPGTRLTVL.

The count of this clonotype is one. The J gene is TRBJ1-3, the V gene TRBV7-9; a possible D gene is TRBD1 (5 bases). V dropped 5 bases and J dropped 4 bases, with 15 bases sitting between them. This CDR3 spans 15 amino acids. Germline-derived CDR1 and CDR2 are SEHNR and FQNEAQ (reference sequence). DNA of the CDR3: TGTGCCAGCAGCCCGGACCGACGGGACGGAAACACCATATATTTT. Translating gives CASSPDRRDGNTIYF.

In DNA form, the CDR3 reads TGCGCCAGCAGTGGACTAGCGGGGAACACCGGGGAGCTGTTTTTT. Translation: CASSGLAGNTGELFF. This chain uses TRBV10-2 with TRBJ2-2, with 10 bases aligning to TRBD2. This CDR3 is 15 amino acids long. Germline V gene data show CDR1 as WSHSY and CDR2 as SAAADI. With 4 bases clipped from V and 1 base from J, the junction kept 0 bases outside the gene matches.

This clonotype was found a few times. The J gene is TRBJ2-1, the V gene TRBV5-1; TRBD2 agrees at 11 bases. After removal of 3 bases from V and 6 bases from J, the junction contained 2 bases not matched to a gene. Germline lookup yields CDR1 SGHRS and CDR2 YFSETQ. This CDR3 contains 14 residues. CDR3 loop: CASSYGLAGNEQFF. The CDR3 nucleotides are TGCGCCAGCAGCTATGGACTAGCGGGCAATGAGCAGTTCTTC.

The chain employs TRBV15 and TRBJ1-1, with no clear D. V dropped 0 bases and J dropped 4 bases, with 9 bases sitting between them. The CDR3 loop spans 14 amino acids. CDR1 and CDR2 (germline): LNHNV, YYDKDF (reference sequence). As DNA, the CDR3 is TGTGCCACCAGCAGAGATCCCGGGAGCACTGAAGCTTTCTTT. Encoded protein: CATSRDPGSTEAFF.

The V call is TRBV6-1, the J call TRBJ1-2, with 7 bases aligning to TRBD1. The trim removed 6 bases at V and 3 bases at J, leaving 7 bases unmatched. CDR3 size: 14 residues. Germline V gene lookup returns CDR1 MNHNS and CDR2 SASEGT. CDR3 sequence (DNA): TGTGCCAGCAGGCAGACAGGGAATCACTATGGCTACACCTTC. It is translated as CASRQTGNHYGYTF.

The chain couples TRBV20-1 to TRBJ2-2; the D is unclear. The CDR3 is 14 amino acids. CDR1 is DFQATT and CDR2 is SNEGSKA in the germline V gene (reference sequence). Deletions cut 3 bases from V and 7 bases from J, with 15 bases between. Here the CDR3 reads CSARMQSVHGELFF. The CDR3 bases are TGCAGTGCTAGGATGCAGTCAGTCCACGGGGAGCTGTTTTTT.

The chain couples TRBV20-1 to TRBJ2-7; the match to TRBD2 covers 12 bases. V lost 4 bases, J lost 4 bases, and 11 bases stayed unmatched. This CDR3 contains 16 residues. Germline lookup yields CDR1 DFQATT and CDR2 SNEGSKA (reference sequence). The CDR3 nucleotides are TGCAGTGCTATCGGACTAGCGGGAAGTAAGAAGTACGAGCAGTACTTC. Its translation is CSAIGLAGSKKYEQYF.

The gene calls are TRBV15 and TRBJ2-7; D is perhaps TRBD1 (5 bases). The CDR3 sequence is 13 residues long. The V gene lost 1 base and the J gene lost 3 bases, with 7 bases spanning the gap. The germline CDR1 and CDR2 sequences are LNHNV and YYDKDF (reference sequence). CDR3: CATSRGRDYEQYF. CDR3 nucleotide sequence: TGTGCCACCAGCAGAGGCAGGGACTACGAGCAGTACTTC.

This clonotype has just a few counts. This chain uses TRBV20-1 with TRBJ2-5, with 7 bases identical to TRBD2. In germline, CDR1 is DFQATT, CDR2 SNEGSKA (reference sequence). The CDR3 loop spans 14 amino acids. The ends lost 6 bases at V and 2 bases at J; junction bases unmatched: 9. The CDR3 sequence: CSASGLDPQETQYF. In DNA, the CDR3 is TGCAGTGCGAGCGGACTAGACCCTCAAGAGACCCAGTACTTC.

The chain couples TRBV3-1 to TRBJ2-1; no reliable D call. The germline V and J ends were trimmed by 5 bases and 7 bases, with 6 bases remaining between them. The CDR3 extends over 11 amino acids. Germline V gene sequence: CDR1 LGHDT, CDR2 YNNKEL (reference sequence). CDR3 in DNA: TGTGCCAGCAGCGCTCGAAATGAGCAGTTCTTC. Its protein product is CASSARNEQFF.